Below are 23 T cell receptor beta chains sequenced from a single sample in a study of T cell repertoires in cytomegalovirus infection. No antigen has been assigned to these receptors. TCRdb passed the reads through MiXCR, listing each CDR3 protein once. In the table there are around 800,000 distinct CDR3 sequences, roughly 33% of which are singletons. Specimen: cultured CD8+ T cells from PBMCs, collected from culture after CMV antigen stimulation. All receptors come from a human donor in good health (CMV status not recorded). Some clones in this sample may be carry-over from other donors' samples.

This clonotype has more than one count but fewer than ten. The chain combines TRBV6-2 or TRBV6-3 with TRBJ2-7; 14 nucleotides line up with TRBD2. This CDR3 spans 17 amino acids. Germline values: CDR1 MNHEY, CDR2 SVGEGT. Trimming at V came to 5 bases and at J to 5 bases, leaving 11 bases not matched to a gene. The CDR3 region is CASSHGTSGGQLHEQYV. The DNA of the CDR3 is TGTGCCAGCAGTCACGGGACTAGCGGGGGACAACTACACGAGCAGTACGTC.

Concerning this clonotype itself: At one boundary the junction diverges from the germline segment, which might be a read error. This chain joins TRBV15 and TRBJ2-2, with D perhaps matching TRBD2 (8 bases). This CDR3 has 16 residues. Germline lookup yields CDR1 LNHNV and CDR2 YYDKDF (reference sequence). The CDR3 DNA is TGTGTCACCAGCGGGGGACAGTTGGGCCTCACCGGGGAGCTGTTTTTT. This codes for CVTSGGQLGLTGELFF.

This clonotype was counted at least ten times. This sequence joins TRBV5-1 and TRBJ2-1; the match to TRBD1 covers 7 bases. CDR1 is SGHRS, CDR2 YFSETQ, per germline. Unmatched junction bases numbered 1, after V lost 7 bases and J lost 3 bases. The CDR3 is 12 residues long. This CDR3 is CASRDSYNEQFF. The CDR3 bases are TGCGCCAGCCGGGACAGCTACAATGAGCAGTTCTTC.

This chain joins TRBV6-5 and TRBJ2-6, with D perhaps matching TRBD1 or TRBD2 (5 bases each). The CDR3 has 19 residues. V was shortened by 8 bases and J by 0 bases, with 23 bases between the two germline ends. Germline V gives CDR1 MNHEY, CDR2 SVGAGI. The CDR3 coding sequence is TGTGCCAGCCGCCCGAAAGAATCGGGACCACTCTCTGGGGCCAACGTCCTGACTTTC. Amino acid sequence: CASRPKESGPLSGANVLTF.

This clonotype was counted only a few times. This chain links TRBV4-2 with TRBJ2-7; 15 nucleotides align to TRBD2. Germline V lookup: CDR1 LGHNA, CDR2 YNFKEQ. The CDR3 extends over 20 amino acids. J gave up 4 bases and V 1 base, and 14 bases lay outside the gene matches. The CDR3 nucleotides read TGTGCCAGCAGCCAAGGGACCGGGACTAGCGGGGGGCCGCCTCTATACGAGCAGTACTTC. It translates to CASSQGTGTSGGPPLYEQYF.

This clonotype was picked up a small number of times. The junction and the germline gene differ at one end; a read error may be behind it. The rearrangement links TRBV6-2 or TRBV6-3 to TRBJ1-5; D is ambiguous. The germline V gene has CDR1 MNHEY and CDR2 SVGEGT. The CDR3 is 13 residues long. The DNA for the CDR3 is TGTGCCAGCAGTTCCCGAAGTTTTAATGGCCGTTATTTT. Protein product: CASSSRSFNGRYF.

This clonotype occurred a few times. The chain recombines TRBV9 with TRBJ2-7; tentative D call: TRBD1 (6 bases). Germline V gene data show CDR1 as SGDLS and CDR2 as YYNGEE. Trimming left V 3 bases short and J 7 bases short, with 14 bases between. This CDR3 has 13 residues. CDR3 amino acids: CASSAGTLGEQYV. As DNA, the CDR3 is TGTGCCAGCAGCGCCGGGACACTGGGGGAGCAGTACGTC.

This clonotype was found a few times. The J gene is TRBJ2-5, the V gene TRBV27; TRBD2 matches at 11 bases. The length of the CDR3 is 16 residues. The V gene's germline CDR1 is MNHEY and CDR2 SMNVEV (reference sequence). The ends lost 5 bases at V and 5 bases at J; junction bases unmatched: 10. CDR3 in DNA: TGTGCCAGCAGTCCTATTAGCGGGGGGGGGTGGGAGACCCAGTACTTC. Protein sequence: CASSPISGGGWETQYF.

This clonotype appeared many times. The rearrangement uses TRBV7-2 and TRBJ2-3; a weak D match, TRBD1 (5 bases). The V gene lost 4 bases and the J gene lost 4 bases, with 18 bases spanning the gap. This CDR3 contains 16 residues. CDR1 is SGHTA and CDR2 is FQGNSA in the germline V gene. The CDR3 nucleotides are TGTGCCAGCAGCTGGGCAGGGCAGGGCGGCGCAGATACGCAGTATTTT. Amino acid sequence: CASSWAGQGGADTQYF.

The chain carries TRBV27 and TRBJ2-7, with D maybe TRBD2 (5 bases). V lost 5 bases to trimming and J lost 3 bases, with 14 bases between them. Germline V lookup: CDR1 MNHEY, CDR2 SMNVEV (reference sequence). This CDR3 comprises 14 residues. The DNA for the CDR3 is TGTGCCAGCAGTACCTATCCTGACTACTACGAGCAGTACTTC. Protein product: CASSTYPDYYEQYF.

This clonotype was counted a few times. The chain has TRBV7-9 and TRBJ2-5; D unresolved. Trimming took 1 base from V and 5 from J, leaving 14 bases between them. Germline values: CDR1 SEHNR, CDR2 FQNEAQ (reference sequence). The CDR3 contains 15 residues. As DNA, the CDR3 is TGTGCCAGCAGCTTAGTGTACGGTACCCAGGAGACCCAGTACTTC. It specifies CASSLVYGTQETQYF.

The J gene is TRBJ2-1, the V gene TRBV6-4, with 8 bases matching TRBD1. This CDR3 is 15 amino acids long. V dropped 4 bases and J dropped 9; count of bases not matched to a gene: 11. CDR1 and CDR2 from the germline V gene are MRHNA and SNTAGT. CDR3 region: CASSGESGGGGEQFF. The CDR3 DNA reads TGTGCCAGCAGTGGTGAGTCAGGGGGCGGCGGTGAGCAGTTCTTC.

This clonotype turned up a few times. The V and J genes are TRBV10-3 and TRBJ1-1, with no clear D. This CDR3 has 13 residues. Trimming removed 2 bases from V and 5 bases from J, with 9 bases in between. Looked up from germline, CDR1 is ENHRY and CDR2 is SYGVKD. CDR3 nucleotides: TGTGCCATCAGTGAGAGAACTGGAACTGAAGCTTTCTTT. It specifies CAISERTGTEAFF.

This clonotype was recorded a few times. The chain couples TRBV23-1 to TRBJ2-5; TRBD2 might be the D (5 bases). TRBV23-1 is filed as an ORF, its function uncertain. V lost 0 bases to trimming and J lost 5 bases, with 19 bases between them. The CDR3 spans 17 residues. The CDR3 region has the DNA TGCGCCAGCAGTCAATCGACTAAGCGGAGCCGAGGGGAGACCCAGTACTTC. It yields the protein CASSQSTKRSRGETQYF.

This chain uses TRBV27 with TRBJ2-6; D not certain. With 7 bases removed from V and 0 bases from J, the gap between germline ends came to 10 bases. Per the germline V gene, CDR1 is MNHEY and CDR2 is SMNVEV (reference sequence). This CDR3 is 15 amino acids long. This chain's CDR3 is CASKVGSSGANVLTF. The CDR3 nucleotides read TGTGCCAGCAAGGTCGGAAGCTCTGGGGCCAACGTCCTGACTTTC.

This clonotype was detected only a few times. This rearrangement joins TRBV7-9 to TRBJ2-5, with TRBD1 matching 7 bases. CDR3 length: 15 amino acids. Per the germline V gene, CDR1 is SEHNR and CDR2 is FQNEAQ (reference sequence). V lost 5 bases to trimming and J lost 2 bases; unmatched junction nucleotides: 8. The CDR3 nucleotides read TGTGCCAGCAGCGCCCGGGACAGAGCACAAGAGACCCAGTACTTC. Protein: CASSARDRAQETQYF.

This clonotype has a handful of counts. The chain joins TRBV5-4 to TRBJ2-1, with no clear D. Deletions cut 7 bases from V and 7 bases from J, with 12 bases between. This CDR3 comprises 12 residues. Germline assignment: CDR1 SGHNT and CDR2 YYREEE (reference sequence). Here the CDR3 DNA reads TGTGCCAGCCGCTATCCTGGGAATGAGCAGTTCTTC. It translates to CASRYPGNEQFF.

V is TRBV5-1 and J is TRBJ2-7, with D perhaps TRBD2 (6 bases). This CDR3 comprises 15 residues. From germline, CDR1 is SGHRS and CDR2 YFSETQ. V dropped 0 bases and J dropped 3 bases, with 13 bases sitting between them. The CDR3 DNA reads TGCGCCAGCAGCTTGGGTGATAGCGGATACTACGAGCAGTACTTC. Amino acid sequence: CASSLGDSGYYEQYF.

On this clonotype itself: A much larger clone sits a single nucleotide away, making a read error possible. The chain recombines TRBV6-1 with TRBJ2-1; the match to TRBD1 covers 7 bases. This CDR3 is built from 15 residues. Germline lookup yields CDR1 MNHNS and CDR2 SASEGT. CDR3 loop: CASRERGRRDNEQFF. The CDR3 DNA follows: TGTGCCAGCCGTGAAAGGGGGCGTAGGGACAATGAGCAGTTCTTC.

This clonotype was observed once. A clone one base away is much larger, so this may be a read error. The chain couples TRBV7-6 to TRBJ2-5; D is undetermined. This CDR3 has 17 amino acids. Per the germline V gene, CDR1 is SGHVS and CDR2 is FNYEAQ. This CDR3 reads CASSLYYAAVVKETLYF. In nucleotides, the CDR3 is TGTGCCAGCAGCTTATATTATGCGGCAGTAGTGAAAGAGACCCTGTACTTC.

As for this clonotype: One junction end disagrees with the germline gene, perhaps due to a read error. The rearrangement uses TRBV9 and TRBJ2-2, with 9 bases fitting TRBD2. From germline, CDR1 is SGDLS and CDR2 YYNGEE. The CDR3 length is 16 residues. CDR3 in DNA: TGTGTCAGCAGCGTAGCGCTAGCGGGATCCACCGGGGAGCTGTTTTTT. Translation gives CVSSVALAGSTGELFF.

Only a few counts were recorded for this clonotype. J is TRBJ2-2 and V is TRBV7-6; 7 nucleotides align to TRBD1. Germline CDR1 and CDR2: SGHVS and FNYEAQ. Trimming at V came to 5 bases and at J to 10 bases, leaving 10 bases not matched to a gene. The length of the CDR3 is 14 residues. This CDR3 is CASSPEVQGPELFF. CDR3 coding DNA: TGTGCCAGCAGCCCTGAAGTACAGGGGCCGGAGCTGTTTTTT. Full variable domain (rest looked up from reference TRBV7-6 and TRBJ2-2): GAGVSQSPRYKVTKRGQDVALRCDPISGHVSLYWYRQALGQGPEFLTYFNYEAQQDKSGLPNDRFSAERPEGSISTLTIQRTEQRDSAMYRCASSPEVQGPELFFGEGSRLTVL.

This chain links TRBV13 with TRBJ2-3, with D perhaps TRBD1 (5 bases). The CDR3 runs 14 residues. Germline V lookup: CDR1 PRHDT, CDR2 FYEKMQ (reference sequence). V was shortened by 7 bases and J by 3 bases, with 14 bases between the two germline ends. The CDR3, as DNA: TGTGCCAGCACTGCAAGGGGTCGGACAGATACGCAGTATTTT. It specifies CASTARGRTDTQYF.